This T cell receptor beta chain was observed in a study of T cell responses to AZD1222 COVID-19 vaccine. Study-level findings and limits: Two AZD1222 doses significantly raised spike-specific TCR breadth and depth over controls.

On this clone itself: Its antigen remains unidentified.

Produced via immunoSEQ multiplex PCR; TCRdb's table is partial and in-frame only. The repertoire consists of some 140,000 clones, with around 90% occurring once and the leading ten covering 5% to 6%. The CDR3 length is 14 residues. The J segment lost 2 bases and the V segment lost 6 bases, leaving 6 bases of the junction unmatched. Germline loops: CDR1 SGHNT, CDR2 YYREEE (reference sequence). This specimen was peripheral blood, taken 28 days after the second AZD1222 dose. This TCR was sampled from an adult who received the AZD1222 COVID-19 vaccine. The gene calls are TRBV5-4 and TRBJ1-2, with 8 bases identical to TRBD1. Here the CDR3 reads CASTQRTGNYGYTF. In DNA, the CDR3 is TGTGCCAGCACCCAACGGACAGGGAACTATGGCTACACCTTC.